This is a list of T cell receptor beta chains from one sample in a study of cytomegalovirus exposure and HLA in healthy donors. Libraries were prepared by immunoSEQ multiplex PCR; TCRdb keeps only in-frame clonotypes and omits some of them. The table for this sample gives roughly 140,000 clones. The sample consisted of PBMCs. The receptors stem from a man in his forties in good health and CMV-seronegative. Each CDR3 is given with its conserved first and last residue. D genes are given only for firm matches.

J gene	D gene	V gene	CDR3 DNA	CDR3 protein
TRBJ2-7	TRBD1	TRBV27	TGTGCCAGCAGTTTAGACTTCGGGACAGGGTCCTACGAGCAGTACTTC	CASSLDFGTGSYEQYF
TRBJ2-7	TRBD1	TRBV6-5	TGTGCCAGCAGTAGGACAGGGGGTTTGTACGAGCAGTACTTC	CASSRTGGLYEQYF
TRBJ2-1	TRBD2	TRBV5-4	TGTGCCAGCAGCTTGGGTCTAGCGGGGGGGCAGTATTGGAATGAGCAGTTCTTC	CASSLGLAGGQYWNEQFF
TRBJ2-7	TRBD1	TRBV5-1	TGCGCCAGCAGCTTGGTGGGTGGGACAGGGGTCTCCTACGAGCAGTACTTC	CASSLVGGTGVSYEQYF
TRBJ1-1	.	TRBV7-9	TGTGCCAGCAGCTTAGTGCGCGGCGGGCGCACTGAAGCTTTCTTT	CASSLVRGGRTEAFF
TRBJ2-1	.	TRBV9	TGTGCCAGCAGCGTAGGGGGGGGCCTTTTCAATGAGCAGTTCTTC	CASSVGGGLFNEQFF
TRBJ1-5	TRBD1	TRBV9	TGTGCCAGCAGCATGGGACAGGGCAGCAATCAGCCCCAGCATTTT	CASSMGQGSNQPQHF
TRBJ1-1	TRBD1	TRBV2	TGTGCCAGCAGCCAGGGGGAGAACACTGAAGCTTTCTTT	CASSQGENTEAFF
TRBJ2-5	.	TRBV4-1	TGCGCCAGCAGCCTCTTGGCAGGGGCGCAAGAGACCCAGTACTTC	CASSLLAGAQETQYF
TRBJ2-5	TRBD1	TRBV11-3	TGTGCCAGCAGCTTGGGGACAGGGGAGACCCAGTACTTC	CASSLGTGETQYF
TRBJ1-5	TRBD1	TRBV10-3	TGTGCCATCAGGGGACAGGGAAGTACGGAGCCCCAGCATTTT	CAIRGQGSTEPQHF
TRBJ1-1	.	TRBV5-1	TGCGCCAGCAGCTTGGTAGCACAGAACACTGAAGCTTTCTTT	CASSLVAQNTEAFF
TRBJ1-1	.	TRBV6-4	TGTGCCAGCAGTGAATCGGGGGGCACTGAAGCTTTCTTT	CASSESGGTEAFF
TRBJ1-4	.	TRBV9	TGTGCCAGCAGCGTAGCCCTTTCAACTAATGAAAAACTGTTTTTT	CASSVALSTNEKLFF
TRBJ1-6	.	TRBV11-1	TGTGCCAGCAGCCCGCGTCTCGATTCACCCCTCCACTTT	CASSPRLDSPLHF
TRBJ2-5	TRBD1	TRBV4-1	TGCGCCAGCAGCCAAGGGACAGGGAGAAGAGGGGAGCAGTACTTC	CASSQGTGRRGEQYF
TRBJ2-7	.	TRBV11-3	TGTGCCAGCAGCGTCGACCCCGCCGCCGGGGAGCAGTACTTC	CASSVDPAAGEQYF
TRBJ1-1	.	TRBV6-5	TGTGCCAGCAGTTACTCTGGACACAGGAACACTGAAGCTTTCTTT	CASSYSGHRNTEAFF
TRBJ2-2	TRBD2	TRBV27	TGTGCCAGCAGCAGAGGACTAGCGGGGGGGCCTAACACCGGGGAGCTGTTTTTT	CASSRGLAGGPNTGELFF
TRBJ1-3	.	TRBV7-9	TGTGCCAGCAGCTTCTACCGACTGAGCTCTGGAAACACCATATATTTT	CASSFYRLSSGNTIYF
TRBJ1-4	.	TRBV4-1	TGCGCCAGCAGCGGAGGCACAACTAATGAAAAACTGTTTTTT	CASSGGTTNEKLFF
TRBJ2-7	TRBD1	TRBV11-2	TGTGCCAGCAGCTTAGTAGGGACAGGGCCCGGCGAGCAGTACTTC	CASSLVGTGPGEQYF
TRBJ2-7	TRBD1	TRBV5-4	TGTGCCAGCAGCCCCGGGACAGGGCGCGGCTACTTC	CASSPGTGRGYF
TRBJ2-5	TRBD2	TRBV5-5	TGTGCCAGCAGCGGCGGGGGGGTAATGGGGACCCAGTACTTC	CASSGGGVMGTQYF
TRBJ1-6	.	TRBV9	TGTGCCAGCAGCGTAGCTGACAGCTCCTATAATTCACCCCTCCACTTT	CASSVADSSYNSPLHF
TRBJ1-5	.	TRBV5-5	TGTGCCAGCAGCTTCGGGTCCGGAGCGGGTCAGCCCCAGCATTTT	CASSFGSGAGQPQHF
TRBJ2-5	.	TRBV19	TGTGCCAGTACGCGGGCAGGAGGAGAGACCCAGTACTTC	CASTRAGGETQYF
TRBJ2-5	.	TRBV19	TGTGCCAGTACCCCCCCAGGGGAAGAGACCCAGTACTTC	CASTPPGEETQYF
TRBJ2-4	.	TRBV5-4	TGTGCCAGCAGCTTGGACAGGGCCCAAAACATTCAGTACTTC	CASSLDRAQNIQYF
TRBJ1-2	TRBD1	TRBV19	TGTGCCAGTAGCCCGGGACAGGGGTATGGCTACACCTTC	CASSPGQGYGYTF
TRBJ2-5	TRBD2	TRBV5-4	TGTGCCAGCAGCTTGTCGCGGGGGATCCAAGAGACCCAGTACTTC	CASSLSRGIQETQYF
TRBJ2-5	TRBD2	TRBV18	TGTGCCAGCTCGCCCCTAGCGGGGGGACAAGAGACCCAGTACTTC	CASSPLAGGQETQYF
TRBJ1-2	TRBD1	TRBV5-6	TGTGCCAGCAGCTCCCGGGACAGGGTTTTCAGGGATGGCTACACCTTC	CASSSRDRVFRDGYTF
TRBJ2-7	TRBD1	TRBV5-1	TGCGCCAGCAGCCGGGAAGACAGGGTCCACCACGAGCAGTACTTC	CASSREDRVHHEQYF
TRBJ2-7	.	TRBV28	TGTGCCAGCAGAACAAGTTATGTTTGGGAGCAGTACTTC	CASRTSYVWEQYF
TRBJ1-1	.	TRBV7-3	TGTGCCAGCAGCCCTTTACACGACACTGAAGCTTTCTTT	CASSPLHDTEAFF
TRBJ2-1	TRBD1	TRBV6-5	TGTGCCAGCAGTGAACGGACAGGGGGCAATGAGCAGTTCTTC	CASSERTGGNEQFF
TRBJ1-4	.	TRBV7-6	TGTGCCAGCAGCGCGTCGGCAGGGACAAGGTCCTCAACTAATGAAAAACTGTTTTTT	CASSASAGTRSSTNEKLFF
TRBJ2-5	TRBD2	TRBV5-6	TGTGCCAGCAGCAACCTGGGACTAGCGGGGGGAGGAGAGACCCAGTACTTC	CASSNLGLAGGGETQYF
TRBJ1-3	TRBD1	TRBV28	TGTGCCAGCATTACTAGGAGGCCAGGGGGCCTCGACACCATATATTTT	CASITRRPGGLDTIYF
TRBJ2-5	.	TRBV25-1	TGTGCCAGCAGTGAATTGCAGGGGTTCCAAGAGACCCAGTACTTC	CASSELQGFQETQYF